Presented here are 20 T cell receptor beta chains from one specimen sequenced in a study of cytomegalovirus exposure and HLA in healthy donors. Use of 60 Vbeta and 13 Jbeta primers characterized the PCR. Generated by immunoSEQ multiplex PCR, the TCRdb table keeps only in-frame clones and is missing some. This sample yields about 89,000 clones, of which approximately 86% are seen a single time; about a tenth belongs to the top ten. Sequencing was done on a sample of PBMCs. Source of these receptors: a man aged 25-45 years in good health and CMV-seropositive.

CDR3 in DNA: TGTGCCAGCCTTCGGACAGAAACCTACGAGCAGTACTTC. Translated, it gives CASLRTETYEQYF. The chain links TRBV28 to TRBJ2-7; a possible D gene is TRBD1 (6 bases). The V gene's germline CDR1 is MDHEN and CDR2 SYDVKM. The CDR3 extends over 13 amino acids. V was shortened by 8 bases and J by 2 bases, with 13 bases between the two germline ends.

CDR3 region: CASSLRQGNEKLFF. CDR3 DNA: TGTGCCAGCAGCTTAAGGCAGGGGAATGAAAAACTGTTTTTT. The chain has TRBV5-5 and TRBJ1-4, with D possibly matching TRBD1 (6 bases). This CDR3 contains 14 residues. V was clipped by 2 bases and J by 5 bases, with 10 bases between them. Germline lookup yields CDR1 SGHKS and CDR2 YYEKEE (reference sequence).

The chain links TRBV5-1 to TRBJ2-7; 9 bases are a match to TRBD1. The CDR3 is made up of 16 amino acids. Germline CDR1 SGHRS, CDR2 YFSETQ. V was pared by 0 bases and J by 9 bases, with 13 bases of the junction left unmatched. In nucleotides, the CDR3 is TGCGCCAGCAGCTTGGCCGTTCGGACAGGGGCGACTATGCAGTACTTC. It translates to CASSLAVRTGATMQYF.

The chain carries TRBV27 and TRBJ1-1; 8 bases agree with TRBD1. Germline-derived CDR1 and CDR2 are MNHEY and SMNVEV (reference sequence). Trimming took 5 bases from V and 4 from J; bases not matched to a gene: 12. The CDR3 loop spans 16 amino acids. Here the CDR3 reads CASSPTGDLWATEAFF. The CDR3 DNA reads TGTGCCAGCAGTCCGACAGGGGACCTATGGGCCACTGAAGCTTTCTTT.

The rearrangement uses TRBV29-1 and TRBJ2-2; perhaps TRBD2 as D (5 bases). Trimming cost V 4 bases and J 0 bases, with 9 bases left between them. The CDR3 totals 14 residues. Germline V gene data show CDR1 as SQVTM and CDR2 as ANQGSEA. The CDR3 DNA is TGCAGCGTTGTACGGGGAACGAACACCGGGGAGCTGTTTTTT. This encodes CSVVRGTNTGELFF.

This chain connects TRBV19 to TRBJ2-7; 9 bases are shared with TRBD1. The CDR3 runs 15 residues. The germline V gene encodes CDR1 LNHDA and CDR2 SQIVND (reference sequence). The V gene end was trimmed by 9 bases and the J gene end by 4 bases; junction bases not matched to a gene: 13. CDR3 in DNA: TGTGCCAGCCGCCTTGCCGGGACAGGGATTTACGAGCAGTACTTC. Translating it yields CASRLAGTGIYEQYF.

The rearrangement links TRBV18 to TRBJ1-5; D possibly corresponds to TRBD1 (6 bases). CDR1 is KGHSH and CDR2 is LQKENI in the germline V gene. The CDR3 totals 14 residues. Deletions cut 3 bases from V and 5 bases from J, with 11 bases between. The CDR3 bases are TGTGCCAGCTCACCGACAGGATCTGATCAGCCCCAGCATTTT. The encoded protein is CASSPTGSDQPQHF.

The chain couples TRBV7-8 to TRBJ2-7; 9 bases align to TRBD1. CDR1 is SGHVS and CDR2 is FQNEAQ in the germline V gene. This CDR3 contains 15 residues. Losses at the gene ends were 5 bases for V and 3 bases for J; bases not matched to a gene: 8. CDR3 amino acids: CASSLRDRDIYEQYF. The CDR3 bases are TGTGCCAGCAGCCTCCGGGACAGGGATATCTACGAGCAGTACTTC.

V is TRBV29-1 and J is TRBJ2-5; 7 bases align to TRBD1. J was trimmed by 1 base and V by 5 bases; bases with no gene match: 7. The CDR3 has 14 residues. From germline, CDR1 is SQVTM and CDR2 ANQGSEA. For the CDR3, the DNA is TGCAGCGTTAACCGGCAGGGGGTCCAAGAGACCCAGTACTTC. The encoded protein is CSVNRQGVQETQYF.

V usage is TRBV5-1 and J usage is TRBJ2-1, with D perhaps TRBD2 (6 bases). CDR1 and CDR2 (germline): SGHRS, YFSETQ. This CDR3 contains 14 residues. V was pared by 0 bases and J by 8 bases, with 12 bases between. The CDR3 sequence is CASSLEPGDHEQFF. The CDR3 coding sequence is TGCGCCAGCAGCTTGGAGCCGGGGGACCATGAGCAGTTCTTC.

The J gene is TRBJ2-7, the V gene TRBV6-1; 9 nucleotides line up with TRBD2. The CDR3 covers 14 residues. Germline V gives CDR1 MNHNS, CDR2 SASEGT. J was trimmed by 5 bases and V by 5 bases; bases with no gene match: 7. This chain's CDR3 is CASSLRTSVHEQYF. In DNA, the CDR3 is TGTGCCAGCAGTTTACGGACTAGCGTCCACGAGCAGTACTTC.

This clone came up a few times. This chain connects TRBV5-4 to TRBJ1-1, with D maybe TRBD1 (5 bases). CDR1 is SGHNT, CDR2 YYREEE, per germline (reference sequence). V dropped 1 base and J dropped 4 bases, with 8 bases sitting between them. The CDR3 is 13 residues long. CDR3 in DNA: TGTGCCAGCAGCTTGTGGGGGGGCACTGAAGCTTTCTTT. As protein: CASSLWGGTEAFF.

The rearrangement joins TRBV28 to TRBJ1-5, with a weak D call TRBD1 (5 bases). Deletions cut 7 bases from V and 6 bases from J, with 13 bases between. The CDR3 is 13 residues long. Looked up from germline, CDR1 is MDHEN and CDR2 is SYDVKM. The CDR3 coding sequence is TGTGCCAGCAACCTACAGGTCTCTCAGCCCCAGCATTTT. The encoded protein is CASNLQVSQPQHF.

The CDR3 loop reads CASSLGDRVTEAFF. The CDR3 DNA reads TGTGCCAGCAGTTTAGGGGACAGAGTCACTGAAGCTTTCTTT. The V call is TRBV28, the J call TRBJ1-1; 7 nucleotides agree with TRBD1. The CDR3 covers 14 residues. After removal of 2 bases from V and 4 bases from J, the junction contained 4 bases not matched to a gene. The germline V gene has CDR1 MDHEN and CDR2 SYDVKM. The entire variable domain, with the rest obtained from reference TRBV28 and TRBJ1-1, is as follows: DVKVTQSSRYLVKRTGEKVFLECVQDMDHENMFWYRQDPGLGLRLIYFSYDVKMKEKGDIPEGYSVSREKKERFSLILESASTNQTSMYLCASSLGDRVTEAFFGQGTRLTVV.

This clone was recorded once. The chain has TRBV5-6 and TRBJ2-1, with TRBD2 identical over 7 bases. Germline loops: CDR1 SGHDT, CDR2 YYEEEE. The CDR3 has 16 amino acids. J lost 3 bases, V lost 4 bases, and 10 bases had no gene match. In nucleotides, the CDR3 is TGTGCCAGCAGCCATACTAGCGCTTCGTACTACAATGAGCAGTTCTTC. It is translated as CASSHTSASYYNEQFF.

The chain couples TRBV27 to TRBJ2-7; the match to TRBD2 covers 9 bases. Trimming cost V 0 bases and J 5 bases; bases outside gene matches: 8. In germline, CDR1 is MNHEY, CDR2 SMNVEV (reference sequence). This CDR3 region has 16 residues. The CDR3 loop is CASSLSWTSVLNEQYF. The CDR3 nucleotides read TGTGCCAGCAGTTTATCTTGGACTAGCGTTCTAAACGAGCAGTACTTC.

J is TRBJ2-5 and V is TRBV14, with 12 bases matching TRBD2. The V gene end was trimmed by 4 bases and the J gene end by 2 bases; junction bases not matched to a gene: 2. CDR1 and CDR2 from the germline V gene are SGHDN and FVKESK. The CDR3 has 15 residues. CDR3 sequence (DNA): TGTGCCAGCAGCCGGACTAGCGGGGCACAAGAGACCCAGTACTTC. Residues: CASSRTSGAQETQYF.

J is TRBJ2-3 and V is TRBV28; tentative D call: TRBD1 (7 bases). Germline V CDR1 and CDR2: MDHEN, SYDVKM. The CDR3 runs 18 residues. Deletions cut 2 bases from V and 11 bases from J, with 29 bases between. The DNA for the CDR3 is TGTGCCAGCAGTTTACAAACCCAGGGGGGCGACCCACGAGGGGAGCAGTATTTT. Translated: CASSLQTQGGDPRGEQYF.

The CDR3 reads CASSPQTRKNTGELFF. The CDR3 DNA reads TGCGCCAGCAGCCCGCAGACTAGAAAGAACACCGGGGAGCTGTTTTTT. The chain joins TRBV4-1 to TRBJ2-2; TRBD2 is a possible D gene (6 bases). The V and J ends lost 4 bases and 1 base respectively, with 13 bases between them. The CDR3 loop spans 16 amino acids. From germline, CDR1 is MGHRA and CDR2 YSYEKL.

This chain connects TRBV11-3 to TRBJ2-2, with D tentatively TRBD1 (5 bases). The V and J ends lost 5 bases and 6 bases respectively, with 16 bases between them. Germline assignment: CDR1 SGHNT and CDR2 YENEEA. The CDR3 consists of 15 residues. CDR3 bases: TGTGCCAGCAGCCCCGGTGGCCTAGGGGCCGGGGAGCTGTTTTTT. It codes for CASSPGGLGAGELFF.